The sequence of this T cell receptor (beta chain) was determined in a study of blood T cell repertoires in COVID-19. The CDR3 is 17 amino acids. Germline V gene data show CDR1 as MNHGY and CDR2 as SVAAGI. With 4 bases clipped from V and 5 bases from J, the junction kept 13 bases outside the gene matches. Original analysis: Estimated nucleated cell counts came from reference gene primer amplification. Libraries were prepared by immunoSEQ multiplex PCR; TCRdb keeps only in-frame clonotypes and omits some of them. Clone size and the V and J calls come from that table; the DNA yielded D and trimming. Of 350,000 to 450,000 clones in the sample, less than 90% were seen once. Individuals aged about 18 to 90 years were recruited from 24 US areas. Cohorts were determined from participant-reported clinical history. Recovered Cohort 3 donors showed two negative PCRs, clearance, or symptom resolution.

This clonotype was sampled from a woman between 50 and 59 years old who had recovered from COVID-19. V usage is TRBV6-9 and J usage is TRBJ2-1; 8 positions agree with TRBD2. The sequenced material came from PBMCs or T cells enriched from blood (not recorded which). CDR3 protein: CASSCRSSGLHHNEQFF. The CDR3 DNA reads as TGTGCCAGCAGTTGTCGATCTAGCGGGCTGCACCACAATGAGCAGTTCTTC.